This TCR beta chain is from a study of blood T cells in healthy people across ages. General study points: Unsorted PBMC input precluded a conclusive naive versus antigen-experienced comparison.

The CDR3 runs 15 residues. Germline V gives CDR1 MNHEY, CDR2 SVGEGT. V was clipped by 7 bases and J by 0 bases; unmatched bases: 7. To note about this clonotype: Its specificity is unknown.

Primed by a sample-barcoded 5' primer and a J-beta primer mix, a second PCR proceeded for about 7 to 12 cycles. Every cDNA molecule carried a tag from a template-switch adaptor bearing 12 random nucleotides. TCRdb fed the 5' RACE reads into MiXCR, producing one record per CDR3 protein. Of fewer than 1,000,000 distinct CDR3 sequences listed, about 42% were seen once; the top ten hold approximately 20%. The chain joins TRBV6-2 or TRBV6-3 to TRBJ2-7; 9 bases match TRBD2. Sequencing was done on a sample of blood. This receptor was obtained from a man aged 60 to 75 in good health. In DNA, the CDR3 is TGTGCCAGCAAGAGTAGCGGGGGCGCCTCCTACGAGCAGTACTTC. Protein sequence: CASKSSGGASYEQYF.